This TCR beta chain was recovered during a study of sequential checkpoint blockade in melanoma. Here immunoSEQ multiplex PCR was the method, and the copy in TCRdb shows in-frame clones only, minus some. The table has under 10,000 clones, about 28% seen once. The length of the CDR3 is 13 residues. V lost 0 bases and J lost 11, with 13 bases in between. Treatment here: randomized to nivolumab then ipilimumab (arm A) or the reverse (arm B). No patient had prior DNA-damaging chemotherapy. This clone was recorded a few times. The receptor comes from a human donor with melanoma. Sequencing used tumor tissue (inferred from file names), obtained from a patient given nivolumab and ipilimumab in sequence. The chain recombines TRBV23-1 with TRBJ1-1; D not resolved. TRBV23-1 is assigned to the ORF class and has an uncertain function. This CDR3 is CASSQSEPRDAFF. In nucleotides, the CDR3 is TGCGCCAGCAGTCAATCAGAACCGCGGGATGCTTTCTTT.